The clone carrying this T cell receptor beta chain came up once. The data were produced by immunoSEQ multiplex PCR, yet TCRdb's version contains in-frame clones alone and is incomplete. The sample lists more than 25,000 clones, 70% to 90% occurring once. These data come from a study of PD-1 blockade in classical Hodgkin lymphoma. Relapses following autologous stem cell transplantation were seen in all patients, with brentuximab vedotin exposure varying. Magnetic negative selection was used to purify CD8+ T cells from thawed PBMCs. This TCR came from a human donor with classical Hodgkin lymphoma. Sequencing was performed on CD8+ T cells from blood, taken at baseline.

The CDR3 sequence: CASSTTGGATNEKLFF. CDR3 sequence (DNA): TGTGCCAGCAGTACGACAGGGGGAGCAACTAATGAAAAACTGTTTTTT. This chain joins TRBV28 and TRBJ1-4; 9 bases align to TRBD1. Trimming at V came to 5 bases and at J to 0 bases, leaving 4 bases not matched to a gene. This CDR3 is 16 amino acids long. CDR1 MDHEN and CDR2 SYDVKM come from the germline V gene.